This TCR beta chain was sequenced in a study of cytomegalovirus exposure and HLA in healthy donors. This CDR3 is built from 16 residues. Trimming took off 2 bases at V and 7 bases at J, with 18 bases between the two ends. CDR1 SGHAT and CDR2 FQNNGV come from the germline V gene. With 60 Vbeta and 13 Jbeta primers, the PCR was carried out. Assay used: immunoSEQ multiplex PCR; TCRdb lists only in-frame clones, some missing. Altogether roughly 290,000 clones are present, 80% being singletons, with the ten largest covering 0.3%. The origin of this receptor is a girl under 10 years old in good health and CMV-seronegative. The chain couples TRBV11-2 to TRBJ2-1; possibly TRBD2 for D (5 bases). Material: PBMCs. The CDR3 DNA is TGTGCCAGCAGCTTACCCGCCTTGGGTGGGGAGAATGAGCAGTTCTTC. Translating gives CASSLPALGGENEQFF.